This T cell receptor beta chain was recorded in a study of regulatory T cells in long-lasting Graves disease. This sample's time point: newly diagnosed GD, antithyroid drugs for less than 3 months. The authors made the TCR library using RNA they extracted from PBMCs. iRepertoire HTBI primers and Arm-PCR of CDR3 regions built TCR beta libraries. One entry per CDR3 protein results from TCRdb running MiXCR on the multiplex PCR reads. The table has approximately 400,000 distinct CDR3 sequences, approximately 12% seen once; the top ten hold approximately 19%. This same sample was also part of a study on T cells in Graves' hyperthyroidism and ophthalmopathy.

The sequence was obtained from a woman aged 18 to 35 with Graves disease. The source was peripheral blood mononuclear cells (PBMCs), collected at new diagnosis, from a patient treated with antithyroid drugs.

CDR3 sequence reads: CSKREGRGADTQYF. CDR3 DNA sequence: TGCAGTAAGCGGGAGGGCCGGGGGGCAGATACGCAGTATTTT. The chain has TRBV20-1 and TRBJ2-3; 10 positions match TRBD2. Trimming at V came to 8 bases and at J to 4 bases, leaving 9 bases not matched to a gene. The CDR3 loop spans 14 amino acids. Germline CDR1 and CDR2: DFQATT and SNEGSKA (reference sequence).